The clone carrying this T cell receptor beta chain has only a few counts. The antigen remains undetermined. Collection of about 9.4 milliliters of peripheral blood was performed for each donor. The data derive from a study of blood T cells in healthy people across ages. Turning to the study itself: Through template switching, about one barcoded beta molecule was captured per two T cells, as measured in model experiments. Regarding the study as a whole: Diversity figures based on one million T cells were deemed too low. The unsorted PBMCs prevented any conclusive comparison of naive versus antigen-experienced cells.

The use of a sample-barcoded 5' primer and a J-beta primer mix characterized a second PCR of roughly 7 to 11 cycles. TCRdb processed the 5' RACE reads anew with MiXCR; each CDR3 protein has one entry. The sample has around 1,100,000 distinct CDR3 sequences, about two fifths seen once; the top ten hold 10% to 15%. Germline-derived CDR1 and CDR2 are MGHRA and YSYEKL. The V end lost 1 base, the J end lost 5 bases, and 17 bases lay between the germline ends. The CDR3 length is 16 residues. The chain combines TRBV4-1 with TRBJ2-5; the D is unclear. The sequencing input was blood. The TCR originated in a man aged 18 to 35 in good health. CDR3 DNA: TGCGCCAGCAGCCAAGTGTTGCCCAAGGTTGGGGAGACCCAGTACTTC. It encodes CASSQVLPKVGETQYF.